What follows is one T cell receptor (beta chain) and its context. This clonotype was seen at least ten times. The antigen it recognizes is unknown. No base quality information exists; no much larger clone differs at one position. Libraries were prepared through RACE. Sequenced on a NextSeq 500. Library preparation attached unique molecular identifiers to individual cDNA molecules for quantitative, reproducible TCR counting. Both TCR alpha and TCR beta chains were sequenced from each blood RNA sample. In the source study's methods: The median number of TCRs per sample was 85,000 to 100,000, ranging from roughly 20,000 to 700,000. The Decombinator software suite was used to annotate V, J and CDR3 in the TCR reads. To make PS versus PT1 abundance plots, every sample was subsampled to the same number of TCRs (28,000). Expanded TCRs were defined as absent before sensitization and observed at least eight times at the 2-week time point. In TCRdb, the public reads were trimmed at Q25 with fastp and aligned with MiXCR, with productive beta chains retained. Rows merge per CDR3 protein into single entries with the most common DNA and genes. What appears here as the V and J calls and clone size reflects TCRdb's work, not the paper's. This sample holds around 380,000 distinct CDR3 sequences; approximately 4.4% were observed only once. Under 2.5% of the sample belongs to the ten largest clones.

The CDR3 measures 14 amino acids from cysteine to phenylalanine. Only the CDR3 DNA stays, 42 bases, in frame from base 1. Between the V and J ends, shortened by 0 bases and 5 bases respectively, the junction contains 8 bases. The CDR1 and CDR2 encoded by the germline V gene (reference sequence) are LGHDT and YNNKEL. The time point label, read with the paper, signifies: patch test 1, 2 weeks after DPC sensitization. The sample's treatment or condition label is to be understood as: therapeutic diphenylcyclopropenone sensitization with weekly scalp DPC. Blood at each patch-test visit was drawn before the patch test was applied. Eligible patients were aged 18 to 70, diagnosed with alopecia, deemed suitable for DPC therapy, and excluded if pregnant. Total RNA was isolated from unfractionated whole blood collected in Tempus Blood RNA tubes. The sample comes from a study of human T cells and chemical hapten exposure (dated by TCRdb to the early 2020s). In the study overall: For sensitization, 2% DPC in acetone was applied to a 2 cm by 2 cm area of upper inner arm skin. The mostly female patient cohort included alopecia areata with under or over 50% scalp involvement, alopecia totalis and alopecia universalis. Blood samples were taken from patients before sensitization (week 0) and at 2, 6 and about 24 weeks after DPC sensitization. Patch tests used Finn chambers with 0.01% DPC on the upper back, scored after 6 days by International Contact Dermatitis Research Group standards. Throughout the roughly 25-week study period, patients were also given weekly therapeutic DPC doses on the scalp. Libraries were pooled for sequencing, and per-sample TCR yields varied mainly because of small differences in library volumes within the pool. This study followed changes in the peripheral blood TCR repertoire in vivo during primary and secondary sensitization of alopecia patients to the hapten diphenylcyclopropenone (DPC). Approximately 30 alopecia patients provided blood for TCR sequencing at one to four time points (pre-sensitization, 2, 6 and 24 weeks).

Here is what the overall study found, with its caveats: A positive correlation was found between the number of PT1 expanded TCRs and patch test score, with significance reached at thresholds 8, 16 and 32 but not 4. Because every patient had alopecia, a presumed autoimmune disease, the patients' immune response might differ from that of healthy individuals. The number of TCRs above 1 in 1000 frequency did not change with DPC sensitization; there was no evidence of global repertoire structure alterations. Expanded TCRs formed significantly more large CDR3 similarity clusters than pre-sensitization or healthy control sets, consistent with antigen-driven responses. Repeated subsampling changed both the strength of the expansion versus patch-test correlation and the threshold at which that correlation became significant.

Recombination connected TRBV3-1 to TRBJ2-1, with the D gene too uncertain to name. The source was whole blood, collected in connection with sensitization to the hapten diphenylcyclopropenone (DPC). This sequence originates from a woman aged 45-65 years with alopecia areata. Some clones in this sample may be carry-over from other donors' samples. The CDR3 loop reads CASSQDFQNNEQFF. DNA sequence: TGTGCCAGCAGCCAAGATTTCCAGAACAATGAGCAGTTCTTC.